A selection of T cell receptor beta chains follows, all from one sample in a study of vaccination effects on CD4 cells after COVID-19. Their antigens remain unidentified. Produced via immunoSEQ multiplex PCR; TCRdb's table is partial and in-frame only. The sample lists some 60,000 clones, just under 80% occurring once. Sequenced material: CD4+ T cells from PBMCs cultured without peptide, taken after COVID-19 vaccination. These receptors came from a human donor who received a COVID-19 vaccine. CDR3s include the opening cysteine and the closing phenylalanine or tryptophan. The D gene is left open where the match is weak. The size field is filled for only some rows; it gives once, few, many or a size class.

15	TRBJ1-2	TRBV3-1/TRBV3-2	-	TRBD1	CASSQTRDRAGGYTF	TGTGCCAGCAGCCAAACAAGGGACAGGGCGGGCGGCTACACCTTC
14	TRBJ2-1	TRBV2	-	-	CASSAPGGIREQFF	TGTGCCAGCAGTGCCCCTGGGGGGATTCGAGAGCAGTTCTTC
15	TRBJ2-3	TRBV24-1	-	TRBD1	CATSAMGQGGDTQYF	TGTGCCACCAGTGCCATGGGACAGGGAGGGGATACGCAGTATTTT
14	TRBJ1-2	TRBV10-3	once	-	CAISGTGTDYGYTF	TGTGCCATCAGTGGCACTGGGACGGACTATGGCTACACCTTC
15	TRBJ1-5	TRBV7-2	few	TRBD1	CASSLEGARGQPQHF	TGTGCCAGCAGCTTAGAGGGGGCGCGTGGACAGCCCCAGCATTTT
16	TRBJ2-7	TRBV27	-	TRBD2	CASSLWLAGGSYEQYF	TGTGCCAGCAGTTTATGGCTAGCGGGGGGCTCCTACGAGCAGTACTTC
15	TRBJ2-5	TRBV20-1	-	-	CSASPTGGGQETQYF	TGCAGTGCTAGTCCAACAGGGGGGGGACAAGAGACCCAGTACTTC
15	TRBJ1-1	TRBV19	-	TRBD1	CASSHSDRENTEAFF	TGTGCCAGTAGTCACTCGGACAGGGAGAACACTGAAGCTTTCTTT
12	TRBJ1-6	TRBV3-1/TRBV3-2	-	-	CASSQDRSPLHF	TGTGCCAGCAGCCAAGATCGATCACCCCTCCACTTT
16	TRBJ2-7	TRBV6-5	once	-	CASSYGQPMSSYEQYF	TGTGCCAGCAGTTACGGTCAGCCGATGAGCTCCTACGAGCAGTACTTC
15	TRBJ1-5	TRBV21-1	few	-	CASSKALESNQPQHF	TGTGCCAGCAGCAAAGCGCTAGAGAGCAATCAGCCCCAGCATTTT
18	TRBJ2-1	TRBV10-3	-	TRBD1	CAISVPGQGRLGPGGQFF	TGTGCCATCAGCGTCCCGGGACAGGGAAGGTTAGGGCCGGGAGGGCAGTTCTTC
17	TRBJ2-3	TRBV4-1	-	TRBD1	CASSQDRQGAYTDTQYF	TGCGCCAGCAGCCAAGATCGACAGGGGGCTTACACAGATACGCAGTATTTT
15	TRBJ1-2	TRBV7-8	-	-	CASSLVGGTNYGYTF	TGTGCCAGCAGCTTAGTGGGAGGCACGAACTATGGCTACACCTTC
15	TRBJ1-5	TRBV7-2	-	TRBD1	CASRGTGGAGQPQHF	TGTGCCAGCAGGGGGACAGGGGGCGCAGGGCAGCCCCAGCATTTT
11	TRBJ2-1	TRBV20-1	-	-	CSARDLDEQFF	TGCAGTGCTAGAGATTTGGATGAGCAGTTCTTC
19	TRBJ2-1	TRBV18	-	TRBD2	CASSPGRTSASSSYNEQFF	TGTGCCAGCTCACCAGGTCGGACTAGCGCATCAAGCTCCTACAATGAGCAGTTCTTC
15	TRBJ2-7	TRBV9	-	-	CASSPRLGGPYEQYF	TGTGCCAGCAGCCCCCGCCTGGGAGGTCCCTACGAGCAGTACTTC
14	TRBJ1-2	TRBV7-2	-	TRBD1	CASSLGQGNYGYTF	TGTGCCAGCAGCTTAGGACAGGGGAACTATGGCTACACCTTC
13	TRBJ1-2	TRBV3-1/TRBV3-2	-	-	CASSQYRGVGYTF	TGTGCCAGCAGCCAGTACCGGGGGGTTGGCTACACCTTC
13	TRBJ1-2	TRBV21-1	-	-	CASSIQGGCGYTF	TGTGCCAGCAGCATCCAAGGGGGGTGCGGCTACACCTTC
16	TRBJ2-1	TRBV28	-	-	CASSRPTGLFYNEQFF	TGTGCCAGCAGTCGACCCACAGGGCTCTTTTACAATGAGCAGTTCTTC
15	TRBJ2-7	TRBV7-2	few	TRBD1	CASSLSTGQGYEQYF	TGTGCCAGCAGCTTATCCACGGGACAGGGCTACGAGCAGTACTTC
14	TRBJ2-1	TRBV5-6	-	-	CASSLQGAYNEQFF	TGTGCCAGCAGCTTGCAAGGGGCCTACAATGAGCAGTTCTTC
16	TRBJ1-2	TRBV2	once	TRBD1	CASTRDRLGSNYGYTF	TGTGCCAGCACCCGGGACAGACTAGGGAGTAACTATGGCTACACCTTC
15	TRBJ1-6	TRBV19	-	-	CASSNRRVLNSPLHF	TGTGCCAGTAGTAATAGGAGGGTGCTCAATTCACCCCTCCACTTT
14	TRBJ2-7	TRBV28	-	TRBD2	CASSAGLAAYEQYF	TGTGCCAGCAGTGCCGGACTAGCGGCCTACGAGCAGTACTTC
15	TRBJ1-2	TRBV7-2	-	-	CASSLAGQPYYGYTF	TGTGCCAGCAGCTTAGCTGGACAGCCTTATTATGGCTACACCTTC
14	TRBJ2-7	TRBV28	-	-	CASSPGTGGYEQYF	TGTGCCAGCAGCCCCGGGACGGGCGGTTACGAGCAGTACTTC
17	TRBJ2-3	TRBV5-1	-	-	CASSLAQGRVQADTQYF	TGCGCCAGCAGCTTGGCCCAGGGAAGGGTTCAGGCAGATACGCAGTATTTT
15	TRBJ1-5	TRBV2	-	TRBD1	CASRARTGIDQPQHF	TGTGCCAGCAGGGCCCGGACAGGGATCGACCAGCCCCAGCATTTT
14	TRBJ1-2	TRBV10-3	-	-	CAISAMQGNYGYTF	TGTGCCATCAGTGCCATGCAGGGTAATTATGGCTACACCTTC
15	TRBJ2-7	TRBV4-2	-	TRBD2	CASSQLLAKSYEQYF	TGTGCCAGCAGCCAACTACTAGCGAAGTCATACGAGCAGTACTTC
12	TRBJ2-7	TRBV5-6	once	-	CASSFTPSEQYF	TGTGCCAGCAGCTTTACCCCCAGCGAGCAGTACTTC
17	TRBJ1-5	TRBV5-8	-	-	CASSRWAGPYSNQPQHF	TGTGCCAGCAGCCGGTGGGCAGGCCCATATAGCAATCAGCCCCAGCATTTT
14	TRBJ1-2	TRBV28	-	TRBD1	CASSSGQGAVGYTF	TGTGCCAGCAGTTCCGGACAGGGTGCCGTAGGCTACACCTTC
16	TRBJ1-1	TRBV3-1/TRBV3-2	few	TRBD1	CASSYLPGQGATEAFF	TGTGCCAGCAGCTACCTACCGGGACAGGGGGCCACTGAAGCTTTCTTT
16	TRBJ1-1	TRBV5-6	-	-	CASSLDTWAERTEAFF	TGTGCCAGCAGCTTGGATACCTGGGCCGAGAGGACTGAAGCTTTCTTT
16	TRBJ1-3	TRBV7-2	-	-	CASSSPGLISGNTIYF	TGTGCCAGCAGTTCTCCGGGACTAATCTCTGGAAACACCATATATTTT
15	TRBJ2-3	TRBV3-1/TRBV3-2	once	-	CASSQMIRGGDTQYF	TGTGCCAGCAGCCAAATGATCCGTGGGGGGGATACGCAGTATTTT
13	TRBJ2-1	TRBV28	-	TRBD2	CASSLPGGDEQFF	TGTGCCAGCAGTTTACCGGGAGGCGATGAGCAGTTCTTC
14	TRBJ2-7	TRBV5-4	once	-	CASSAGLSSYEQYF	TGTGCCAGCAGCGCGGGACTCAGCTCCTACGAGCAGTACTTC
15	TRBJ1-1	TRBV11-3	-	-	CASSWGSDPGTEAFF	TGTGCCAGCAGTTGGGGGTCGGATCCGGGGACTGAAGCTTTCTTT
14	TRBJ1-1	TRBV9	once	-	CASSATGSNTEAFF	TGTGCCAGCAGCGCTACAGGATCGAACACTGAAGCTTTCTTT
17	TRBJ1-4	TRBV5-1	-	TRBD1	CASSLGSSRGEGEKLFF	TGCGCCAGCAGCTTGGGGTCCTCCAGGGGGGAAGGTGAAAAACTGTTTTTT
17	TRBJ1-6	TRBV5-1	-	-	CASSLATTRLSNSPLHF	TGCGCCAGCAGCTTGGCAACGACTAGGCTGTCTAATTCACCCCTCCACTTT
14	TRBJ2-4	TRBV7-2	-	-	CASSKRGFQNIQYF	TGTGCCAGCAGCAAACGAGGGTTCCAAAACATTCAGTACTTC
13	TRBJ2-7	TRBV12-5	-	TRBD1	CASGLTGSYEQYF	TGTGCTAGTGGACTGACAGGGAGCTACGAGCAGTACTTC
15	TRBJ1-1	TRBV4-2	-	TRBD1	CASSQFVTGTAEAFF	TGTGCCAGCAGCCAGTTCGTGACAGGGACGGCTGAAGCTTTCTTT
14	TRBJ2-3	TRBV6-6	once	-	CASSPPGLPTTQYF	TGTGCCAGCAGTCCACCGGGACTCCCTACGACGCAGTATTTT
15	TRBJ2-7	TRBV27	-	-	CASSAASAGRYEQYF	TGTGCCAGCAGCGCTGCCTCGGCAGGGCGGTACGAGCAGTACTTC
14	TRBJ2-7	TRBV30	-	-	CAWAADHRSYEQYF	TGTGCCTGGGCCGCGGACCACCGCTCCTACGAGCAGTACTTC
14	TRBJ2-1	TRBV18	-	-	CASSPRATSNEQFF	TGTGCCAGCTCACCACGCGCGACCTCCAATGAGCAGTTCTTC
15	TRBJ1-3	TRBV4-1	-	-	CASSPTEGTGNTIYF	TGCGCCAGCAGCCCCACGGAGGGGACTGGAAACACCATATATTTT
14	TRBJ2-4	TRBV19	-	TRBD1	CASSPDRGKDIQYF	TGTGCCAGTAGCCCAGACAGGGGGAAGGACATTCAGTACTTC
14	TRBJ1-1	TRBV9	-	-	CASSVQGQASEAFF	TGTGCCAGCAGCGTACAGGGGCAAGCCTCTGAAGCTTTCTTT
16	TRBJ1-3	TRBV5-1	-	-	CASSLTGFGSGNTIYF	TGCGCCAGCAGCTTAACGGGGTTTGGTTCTGGAAACACCATATATTTT
15	TRBJ2-7	TRBV30	-	-	CAWSAPSLGSYEQYF	TGTGCCTGGAGTGCCCCTAGTTTGGGGTCCTACGAGCAGTACTTC
14	TRBJ1-2	TRBV29-1	-	-	CSVGGGGAGYGYTF	TGCAGCGTGGGGGGCGGGGGCGCAGGGTATGGCTACACCTTC